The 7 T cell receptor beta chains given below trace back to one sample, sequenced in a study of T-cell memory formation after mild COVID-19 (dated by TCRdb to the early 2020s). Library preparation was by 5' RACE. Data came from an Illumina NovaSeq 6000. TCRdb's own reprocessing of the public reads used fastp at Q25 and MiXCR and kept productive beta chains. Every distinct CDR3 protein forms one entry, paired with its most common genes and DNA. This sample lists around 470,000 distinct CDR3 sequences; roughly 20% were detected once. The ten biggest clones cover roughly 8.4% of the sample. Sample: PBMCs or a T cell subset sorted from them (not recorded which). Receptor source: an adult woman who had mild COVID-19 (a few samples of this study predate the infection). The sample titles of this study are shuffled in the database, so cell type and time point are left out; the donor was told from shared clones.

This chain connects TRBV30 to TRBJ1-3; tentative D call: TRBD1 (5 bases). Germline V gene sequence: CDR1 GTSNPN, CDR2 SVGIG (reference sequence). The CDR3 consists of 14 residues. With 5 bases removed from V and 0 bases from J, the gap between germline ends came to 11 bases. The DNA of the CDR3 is TGTGCCTGGTCCTTGGGGGACTCTGGAAACACCATATATTTT. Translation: CAWSLGDSGNTIYF.

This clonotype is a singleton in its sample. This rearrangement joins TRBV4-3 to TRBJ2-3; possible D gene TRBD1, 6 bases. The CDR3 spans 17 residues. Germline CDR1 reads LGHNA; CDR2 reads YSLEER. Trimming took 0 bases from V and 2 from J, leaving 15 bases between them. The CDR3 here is CASSQDLPGHYTDTQYF. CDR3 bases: TGCGCCAGCAGCCAAGACCTACCGGGACATTACACAGATACGCAGTATTTT.

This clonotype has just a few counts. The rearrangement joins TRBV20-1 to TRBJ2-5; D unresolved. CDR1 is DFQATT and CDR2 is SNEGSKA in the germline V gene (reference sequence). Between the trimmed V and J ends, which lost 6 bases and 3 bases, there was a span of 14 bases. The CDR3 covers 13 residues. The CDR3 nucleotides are TGCAGTGCCCTCCGCACAGCGAAAGAGACCCAGTACTTC. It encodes CSALRTAKETQYF.

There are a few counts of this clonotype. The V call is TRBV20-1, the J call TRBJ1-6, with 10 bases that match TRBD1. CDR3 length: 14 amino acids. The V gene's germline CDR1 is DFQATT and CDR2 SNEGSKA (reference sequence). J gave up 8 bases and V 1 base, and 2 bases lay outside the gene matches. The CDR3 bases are TGCAGTGCTAGAGCTGGGACAGGGGATTCACCCCTCCACTTT. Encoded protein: CSARAGTGDSPLHF.

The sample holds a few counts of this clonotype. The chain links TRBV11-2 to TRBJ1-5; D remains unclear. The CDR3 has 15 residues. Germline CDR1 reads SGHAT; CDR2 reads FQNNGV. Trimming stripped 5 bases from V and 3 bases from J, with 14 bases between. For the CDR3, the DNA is TGTGCCAGCAGCCGTGAAGGGCGGCCCAATCAGCCCCAGCATTTT. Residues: CASSREGRPNQPQHF.

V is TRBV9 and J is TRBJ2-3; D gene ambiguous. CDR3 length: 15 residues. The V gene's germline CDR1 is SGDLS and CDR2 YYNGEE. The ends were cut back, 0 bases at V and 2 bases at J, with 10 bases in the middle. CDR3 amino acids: CASSVVGELTDTQYF. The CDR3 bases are TGTGCCAGCAGCGTAGTGGGCGAGCTCACAGATACGCAGTATTTT.

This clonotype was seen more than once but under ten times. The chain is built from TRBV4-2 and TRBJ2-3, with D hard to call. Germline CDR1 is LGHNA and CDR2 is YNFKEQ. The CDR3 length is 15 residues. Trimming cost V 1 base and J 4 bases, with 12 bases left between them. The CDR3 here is CASSQVDGSADTQYF. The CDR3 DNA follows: TGTGCCAGCAGCCAAGTGGATGGTTCGGCAGATACGCAGTATTTT.